Reported below is one TCR beta chain. CDR1 MDHEN and CDR2 SYDVKM come from the germline V gene. V trimming: 2 bases; J trimming: 5 bases; junction bases outside the gene matches: 7. The CDR3 spans 15 residues. The sample belongs to a study of blood T cell repertoires in COVID-19. Study-wide context: Samples came from the United States, Italy and Spain, spanning acute and convalescent COVID-19. T cells, B-cell-depleted T cells, or PBMCs supplied cDNA or gDNA.

In the authors' workflow: Amplification of reference gene primers was used by the study to estimate nucleated cell counts. Method: immunoSEQ multiplex PCR; TCRdb's copy keeps in-frame clones and lacks some. Clone size and V and J calls were adopted from that table, with D and trimming inferred from the DNA. The data show approximately 500,000 clones, roughly 89% seen once. The source is a woman aged 45-60 years with COVID-19, enrolled during active disease. The V call is TRBV28, the J call TRBJ1-2; 8 nucleotides agree with TRBD1. The sequenced sample was peripheral blood. CDR3 loop: CASSLRTGTPYGYTF. CDR3 in DNA: TGTGCCAGCAGTTTAAGGACAGGGACACCATATGGCTACACCTTC.